Sequencing of this TCR beta chain was carried out in a study of blood T cell repertoires in COVID-19. About the research overall: The samples span acute and convalescent COVID-19 from the United States, Italy and Spain. T cells, B-cell-depleted T cells, or PBMCs provided the cDNA or gDNA that served as material.

Under the authors' procedure: How many nucleated cells were present was estimated from reference gene primer amplification. The protocol was immunoSEQ multiplex PCR, while the TCRdb copy is restricted to in-frame clones and leaves out a portion. That table furnishes V, J and clone size, whereas the DNA furnished D and trimming. The data show 200,000 to 300,000 clones, around 88% seen once. The TCR originated in a woman aged 25 to 39 who had recovered from COVID-19. The sample consisted of peripheral blood.

Here the CDR3 DNA reads TGTGCCTGGACACCGGGGACTCGGGTCAATCAGCCCCAGCATTTT. This encodes CAWTPGTRVNQPQHF. This sequence joins TRBV30 and TRBJ1-5; D is perhaps TRBD1 (5 bases). This CDR3 is built from 15 residues. Trimming left V 4 bases short and J 3 bases short, with 16 bases between. CDR1 and CDR2 from the germline V gene are GTSNPN and SVGIG (reference sequence).